The 16 T cell receptor beta chains reported below all come from one sample, sequenced in a study of T-cell memory formation after mild COVID-19. Each CDR3 protein is one row after TCRdb ran MiXCR on the 5' RACE reads. This table holds 35,000 to 45,000 distinct CDR3 sequences, less than 7.5% found once. The sample consisted of PBMCs or a T cell subset sorted from them (not recorded which). The receptor set was obtained from a man aged 18 to 35 who had mild COVID-19 (a few samples of this study predate the infection). Cell type and time point are not known.

Ten or more counts support this clonotype. V and J are TRBV6-5 and TRBJ2-3, with D tentatively TRBD1 or TRBD2 (5 bases each). Germline CDR1 and CDR2: MNHEY and SVGAGI. The CDR3 is 17 residues long. Trimming stripped 5 bases from V and 1 base from J, with 19 bases between. The CDR3 loop is CASSADDVGRGTDTQYF. The CDR3 nucleotides are TGTGCCAGCAGTGCAGACGACGTGGGACGTGGCACAGATACGCAGTATTTT.

This clonotype came up a few times. This chain connects TRBV7-2 to TRBJ2-5; the match to TRBD2 covers 7 bases. The CDR3 consists of 13 residues. CDR1 and CDR2 from the germline V gene are SGHTA and FQGNSA. J gave up 4 bases and V 5 bases, and 4 bases lay outside the gene matches. CDR3 nucleotide sequence: TGTGCCAGCAGCGGGGGGGGTACAGAGACCCAGTACTTC. The encoded protein is CASSGGGTETQYF.

The V and J genes are TRBV5-1 and TRBJ2-7, with 10 nucleotides matching TRBD1. The ends lost 2 bases at V and 6 bases at J; junction bases unmatched: 5. This CDR3 is 14 amino acids long. Germline V gene lookup returns CDR1 SGHRS and CDR2 YFSETQ. This chain's CDR3 is CASSFDRGPPEQYF. CDR3 DNA: TGCGCCAGCAGCTTCGACAGGGGGCCTCCCGAGCAGTACTTC.

This clonotype appeared a few times. The chain is built from TRBV3-1 and TRBJ1-2; D perhaps matches TRBD1 (6 bases). Looked up from germline, CDR1 is LGHDT and CDR2 is YNNKEL (reference sequence). Deletions cut 8 bases from V and 6 bases from J, with 13 bases between. The CDR3 totals 12 residues. The CDR3 spells CASSYRENGYTF. The CDR3 DNA reads as TGTGCCAGCTCATACAGGGAAAATGGCTACACCTTC.

The CDR3 DNA follows: TGTGCCAGCAGCTTGGACGGACTAGCGGGGGGACCCTCCACAGATACGCAGTATTTT. This translates into CASSLDGLAGGPSTDTQYF. The chain combines TRBV5-4 with TRBJ2-3, with TRBD2 identical over 14 bases. This CDR3 region has 19 residues. From germline, CDR1 is SGHNT and CDR2 YYREEE (reference sequence). The V segment lost 0 bases and the J segment 2 bases; nucleotides outside the gene matches: 8.

This clonotype was seen repeatedly, ten times or more. CDR3 amino acids: CASSLAEAGVQYNEQFF. CDR3 sequence (DNA): TGTGCCAGCAGCTTGGCCGAGGCAGGGGTGCAGTACAATGAGCAGTTCTTC. The gene calls are TRBV5-5 and TRBJ2-1, with D possibly matching TRBD1 (6 bases). CDR3 length: 17 amino acids. The V end was cut by 0 bases, the J end by 4 bases, with 17 bases between. Germline CDR1 is SGHKS and CDR2 is YYEKEE (reference sequence).

The table lists this clonotype with many counts. The chain has TRBV7-2 and TRBJ2-1; D uncertain. Germline assignment: CDR1 SGHTA and CDR2 FQGNSA. Trimming pared 1 base from V and 4 bases from J, leaving 14 bases between. The CDR3 loop spans 16 amino acids. As DNA, the CDR3 is TGTGCCAGCAGCTTAGATGGCGTTTCGTTTTACAATGAGCAGTTCTTC. It is translated as CASSLDGVSFYNEQFF.

This chain connects TRBV5-1 to TRBJ2-3; D is possibly TRBD1 (7 bases). The germline gives CDR1 SGHRS, CDR2 YFSETQ. The CDR3 is 18 amino acids. Trimming left V 2 bases short and J 0 bases short, with 19 bases between. CDR3 coding DNA: TGCGCCAGCAGCTTACCGACAGGGAGGTTTAGGAGCACAGATACGCAGTATTTT. This gives the protein CASSLPTGRFRSTDTQYF.

This clonotype was detected ten times or more. CDR3 sequence (DNA): TGTGCCAGCAGCCCGGGGGACAGGCAGACCCAGTACTTC. Its protein product is CASSPGDRQTQYF. The V call is TRBV7-2, the J call TRBJ2-5; 8 bases fit TRBD1. Per germline, CDR1 SGHTA and CDR2 FQGNSA. The J segment lost 6 bases and the V segment lost 5 bases, leaving 5 bases of the junction unmatched. The CDR3 totals 13 residues.

The genes are TRBV12-3 or TRBV12-4 and TRBJ2-7; 8 bases are a match to TRBD1. V was pared by 2 bases and J by 6 bases, with 6 bases of the junction left unmatched. The CDR3 is made up of 14 amino acids. The DNA for the CDR3 is TGTGCCAGCAGTTTACGCCAGGGGGCCGGCGAGCAGTACTTC. Translation gives CASSLRQGAGEQYF.

In this sample, this clonotype turned up a few times. The gene calls are TRBV12-3 or TRBV12-4 and TRBJ1-5, with a possible D match to TRBD1 (5 bases). With 5 bases removed from V and 4 bases from J, the gap between germline ends came to 15 bases. This CDR3 is built from 15 residues. CDR3 loop: CASSQLGVWNQPQHF. The CDR3 DNA reads as TGTGCCAGCAGTCAACTGGGGGTATGGAATCAGCCCCAGCATTTT.

This sequence joins TRBV7-9 and TRBJ2-4; D tentatively fits TRBD1 or TRBD2 (6 bases each). The CDR3 consists of 17 residues. Trimming stripped 2 bases from V and 7 bases from J, with 21 bases between. CDR1 and CDR2 from the germline V gene are SEHNR and FQNEAQ (reference sequence). The CDR3 loop reads CASSLNQGRQGRNIQYF. The CDR3 DNA is TGTGCCAGCAGCTTAAACCAAGGGCGGCAGGGGAGGAACATTCAGTACTTC.

This clonotype came up many times. The chain couples TRBV5-1 to TRBJ2-1; D not resolved. The ends were cut back, 1 base at V and 5 bases at J, with 10 bases in the middle. CDR1 and CDR2 (germline): SGHRS, YFSETQ. The CDR3 totals 14 residues. CDR3 residues: CASSLTAANNEQFF. The DNA of the CDR3 is TGCGCCAGCAGCTTGACAGCCGCGAACAATGAGCAGTTCTTC.

This clonotype has a count of ten or more. V and J are TRBV5-1 and TRBJ2-7; tentative D call: TRBD1 (6 bases). The CDR3 length is 12 residues. The V gene lost 3 bases and the J gene lost 3 bases, with 7 bases spanning the gap. CDR1 is SGHRS and CDR2 is YFSETQ in the germline V gene. In nucleotides, the CDR3 is TGCGCCAGCAGCTGGGACAACTACGAGCAGTACTTC. Amino acids: CASSWDNYEQYF.

This rearrangement joins TRBV4-2 to TRBJ2-5; 8 nucleotides agree with TRBD2. V lost 3 bases to trimming and J lost 1 base; unmatched junction nucleotides: 7. Germline V CDR1 and CDR2: LGHNA, YNFKEQ. The CDR3 covers 16 residues. CDR3 amino acids: CASSQELAAPQETQYF. The CDR3 DNA follows: TGTGCCAGCAGCCAGGAACTAGCGGCCCCCCAAGAGACCCAGTACTTC.

V and J are TRBV5-4 and TRBJ2-3; TRBD2 might be the D (7 bases). CDR1 is SGHNT, CDR2 YYREEE, per germline (reference sequence). The CDR3 consists of 15 residues. The V and J ends lost 6 bases and 1 base respectively, with 15 bases between them. In nucleotides, the CDR3 is TGTGCCAGCACCCCCAGGGGAGGGGGCACAGATACGCAGTATTTT. Translating it yields CASTPRGGGTDTQYF.